This T cell receptor (beta chain) came from a study of PD-L1 blockade in urothelial cancer. Across the whole study: Blood-derived samples held a median roughly 150,000 T cells.

Time point reported: peripheral blood 6 weeks after treatment start. This table comes from immunoSEQ multiplex PCR, and its TCRdb copy is limited to in-frame clones, with some not included. The sample includes about 120,000 clones, around 89% of them seen just once. The origin of this receptor is a man aged 55 to 69 with urothelial cancer. The specimen was PBMCs, collected around atezolizumab (anti-PD-L1) treatment.

CDR3 DNA sequence: TGTGCCAGCGGCGGACAGCTATATGGCTACACCTTC. As protein: CASGGQLYGYTF. V and J are TRBV6-6 and TRBJ1-2; D perhaps matches TRBD1 (6 bases). Trimming shortened V by 8 bases and J by 5 bases, and 12 bases separated the two germline ends. From germline, CDR1 is MNHNY and CDR2 SVGAGI (reference sequence). This CDR3 contains 12 residues.